Each of the 13 T cell receptor beta chains below was sequenced from the same sample in a study of blood T cell repertoires in COVID-19. Sequenced by immunoSEQ multiplex PCR; TCRdb stores in-frame clones only, minus some. In the table there are about 190,000 clones, approximately 79% of which are singletons. The sample taken for sequencing was peripheral blood. These TCRs come from a man aged 45-65 years who had recovered from COVID-19.

The V gene is TRBV7-3, the J gene TRBJ2-1; 9 nucleotides line up with TRBD2. The CDR3 runs 16 residues. Germline CDR1 SGHTA, CDR2 FQGTGA. The trim removed 4 bases at V and 1 base at J, leaving 5 bases unmatched. In DNA form, the CDR3 reads TGTGCCAGCAGCTCTATTAGCGGGAGTTCCTACAATGAGCAGTTCTTC. Protein: CASSSISGSSYNEQFF.

The V and J genes are TRBV7-9 and TRBJ2-7; the D gene is possibly TRBD1 (8 bases). Germline V gene lookup returns CDR1 SEHNR and CDR2 FQNEAQ (reference sequence). Trimming took 5 bases from V and 5 from J, leaving 16 bases between them. The CDR3 loop spans 14 amino acids. CDR3 loop: CASSQQGGWNEQYF. The CDR3 region has the DNA TGTGCCAGCAGCCAACAGGGGGGGTGGAACGAGCAGTACTTC.

The gene calls are TRBV6-2 or TRBV6-3 and TRBJ1-1; 7 positions match TRBD1. In germline, CDR1 is MNHEY, CDR2 SVGEGT. J lost 1 base, V lost 5 bases, and 1 base had no gene match. The CDR3 contains 13 residues. The CDR3 DNA is TGTGCCAGCAGTAACAGGGGGAACACTGAAGCTTTCTTT. Amino acid sequence: CASSNRGNTEAFF.

This clone was seen just once. The CDR3 nucleotides are TGCAGCGTTGGGCCTAGGACTAGCGGGAGTAATCAGTACTTC. Its translation is CSVGPRTSGSNQYF. The chain couples TRBV29-1 to TRBJ2-5; 13 bases are shared with TRBD2. The length of the CDR3 is 14 residues. The J segment lost 11 bases and the V segment lost 4 bases, leaving 10 bases of the junction unmatched. Germline lookup yields CDR1 SQVTM and CDR2 ANQGSEA.

The chain combines TRBV25-1 with TRBJ2-1; 11 bases fit TRBD2. Germline CDR1 reads MGHDK; CDR2 reads SYGVNS. The CDR3 spans 15 residues. Trimming at V came to 5 bases and at J to 6 bases, leaving 6 bases not matched to a gene. The CDR3 DNA sequence: TGTGCCAGCAGTCCCTGGCTAGCGGGAGGCAATGAGCAGTTCTTC. Translation: CASSPWLAGGNEQFF.

The chain joins TRBV7-2 to TRBJ1-2; D unresolved. The germline V gene has CDR1 SGHTA and CDR2 FQGNSA. This CDR3 has 14 residues. Trimming shortened V by 3 bases and J by 4 bases, and 12 bases separated the two germline ends. CDR3 protein: CASSLGVNSYGYTF. In DNA, the CDR3 is TGTGCCAGCAGCTTGGGAGTTAACTCCTATGGCTACACCTTC.

V usage is TRBV20-1 and J usage is TRBJ2-1; 11 positions match TRBD2. CDR1 and CDR2 from the germline V gene are DFQATT and SNEGSKA (reference sequence). CDR3 length: 14 amino acids. The V gene end was trimmed by 3 bases and the J gene end by 10 bases; junction bases not matched to a gene: 8. The CDR3 DNA reads TGCAGTGCTAGTAGGCTAGCGGGAGGCTCGGAGCAGTTCTTC. It yields the protein CSASRLAGGSEQFF.

This chain uses TRBV19 with TRBJ2-1; TRBD2 matches 14 bases. CDR1 and CDR2 from the germline V gene are LNHDA and SQIVND (reference sequence). V trimming: 8 bases; J trimming: 9 bases; junction bases outside the gene matches: 12. The CDR3 is 16 residues long. The CDR3: CASHLGGTSGSGEQFF. The CDR3 DNA follows: TGTGCCAGTCACCTGGGGGGGACTAGCGGGAGTGGTGAGCAGTTCTTC. The full variable domain, completed using reference TRBV19 and TRBJ2-1, is DGGITQSPKYLFRKEGQNVTLSCEQNLNHDAMYWYRQDPGQGLRLIYYSQIVNDFQKGDIAEGYSVSREKKESFPLTVTSAQKNPTAFYLCASHLGGTSGSGEQFFGPGTRLTVL.

There are many counts of this clone. J is TRBJ1-3 and V is TRBV18; D possibly corresponds to TRBD1 (5 bases). CDR1 is KGHSH and CDR2 is LQKENI in the germline V gene. Trimming stripped 3 bases from V and 4 bases from J, with 22 bases between. CDR3 length: 18 residues. The CDR3 protein is CASSPPTQGPFRGNTIYF. CDR3 DNA: TGTGCCAGCTCACCCCCCACCCAGGGTCCTTTTCGAGGAAACACCATATATTTT.

This clone was seen a few times. The chain uses TRBV7-2 and TRBJ2-5; D is unclear. This CDR3 is 12 amino acids long. V was trimmed by 4 bases and J by 5 bases, leaving 8 bases between them. CDR1 is SGHTA, CDR2 FQGNSA, per germline. The CDR3 coding sequence is TGTGCCAGCAGCTCTGGGCTGGAGACCCAGTACTTC. Translating it yields CASSSGLETQYF.

This chain links TRBV5-1 with TRBJ2-7; 9 bases match TRBD2. Trimming at V came to 0 bases and at J to 4 bases, leaving 5 bases not matched to a gene. This CDR3 has 15 residues. CDR1 and CDR2 from the germline V gene are SGHRS and YFSETQ. The CDR3 here is CASSLAIAGGYEQYF. The CDR3 nucleotides read TGCGCCAGCAGCTTGGCTATCGCGGGAGGGTACGAGCAGTACTTC.

This clone was counted ten times or more. The chain uses TRBV15 and TRBJ1-1; D remains ambiguous. The ends were cut back, 2 bases at V and 1 base at J, with 8 bases in the middle. Germline CDR1 LNHNV, CDR2 YYDKDF (reference sequence). The CDR3 runs to 14 residues. This CDR3 is CATSRPGRNTEAFF. Here the CDR3 DNA reads TGTGCCACCAGCAGACCTGGGAGGAACACTGAAGCTTTCTTT. The variable domain in full, completed from reference TRBV15 and TRBJ1-1, reads DAMVIQNPRYQVTQFGKPVTLSCSQTLNHNVMYWYQQKSSQAPKLLFHYYDKDFNNEADTPDNFQSRRPNTSFCFLDIRSPGLGDTAMYLCATSRPGRNTEAFFGQGTRLTVV.

The chain is built from TRBV19 and TRBJ2-1; the D gene is possibly TRBD1 (5 bases). Trimming took 3 bases from V and 10 from J, leaving 7 bases between them. Per the germline V gene, CDR1 is LNHDA and CDR2 is SQIVND (reference sequence). The CDR3 is 11 residues long. The CDR3 DNA reads TGTGCCAGTAGTATCCGACAGGAGCAGTTCTTC. It specifies CASSIRQEQFF.